These 2 T cell receptor beta chains were sequenced from one sample in a study of shared clonotypes between healthy human individuals (dated by TCRdb to 2020 to 2022). CD8 naive samples consisted of CD45RO-negative cells that were positively selected for CCR7, yielding a CD45RA+CCR7+ population without TemRA cells. Libraries were made using the immunoSEQ multiplex PCR assay. TCRdb took this table from immuneACCESS and kept in-frame rearrangements with V and J called. Such tables lack part of the clones; where checked against another copy, unresolved V genes explain under half of the gap, and the rest is unexplained. This sample comprises some 800,000 clones, roughly 92% of them detected only once. Around 24% of the sample rests with the top ten. Source material: naive CD8+ T cells sorted from blood. The sample's cell subset or site label, in plain terms: CD45RA+CCR7+. These receptors were collected from a man aged 25 to 40 in good health.

This clone was seen a single time. The chain uses TRBV27 and TRBJ2-4, with TRBD1 identical over 7 bases. The J segment lost 6 bases and the V segment lost 5 bases, leaving 16 bases of the junction unmatched. CDR3 size: 17 residues. From germline, CDR1 is MNHEY and CDR2 SMNVEV (reference sequence). This CDR3 reads CASSPRDRAAGGNIQYF. In nucleotides, the CDR3 is TGTGCCAGCAGTCCACGCGACAGGGCAGCTGGTGGAAACATTCAGTACTTC.

V is TRBV27 and J is TRBJ2-1; a possible D gene is TRBD1 (5 bases). CDR1 and CDR2 (germline): MNHEY, SMNVEV (reference sequence). V was cut by 2 bases and J by 5 bases, with 16 bases left in between. There are 16 residues in the CDR3. CDR3 DNA: TGTGCCAGCAGTTTAGGGGCGGCGGCCCTAGACAATGAGCAGTTCTTC. This codes for CASSLGAAALDNEQFF.